The 20 T cell receptor beta chains presented below share a single source sample, sequenced in a study of molecular identifiers for immune sequencing clone quantification. TCRdb recomputed calls from the PCR reads with MiXCR, one row per CDR3 protein. This table holds 100,000 or so distinct CDR3 sequences, roughly 38% found once. Material for sequencing was naive CD8+ T cells from blood, with Jurkat cell RNA spiked in. This sample's subset: FACS-sorted CD8+CD4-CCR7+CD45RA+ naive T cells. The receptors were sampled from a human donor in good health. Some libraries in this study had Jurkat cell RNA spiked in.

The rearrangement uses TRBV6-5 and TRBJ2-7; 9 nucleotides agree with TRBD2. Per the germline V gene, CDR1 is MNHEY and CDR2 is SVGAGI. V lost 0 bases and J lost 4; bases outside the gene matches: 4. The CDR3 spans 15 residues. The DNA of the CDR3 is TGTGCCAGCAGTTACTCTGCGGGAGGGCCGTACGAGCAGTACTTC. Protein product: CASSYSAGGPYEQYF.

The chain couples TRBV6-1 to TRBJ1-2, with 11 positions matching TRBD1. CDR3 length equals 12 residues. Per germline, CDR1 MNHNS and CDR2 SASEGT. V trimming: 6 bases; J trimming: 11 bases; junction bases outside the gene matches: 5. Written as DNA, the CDR3 is TGTGCCAGCAGGGACAGGGGGCTTGAGTACACCTTC. Protein sequence: CASRDRGLEYTF.

A note on this clonotype: One end of the junction fails to match germline, which may point to a read error. The chain links TRBV29-1 to TRBJ2-1; D not certain. Germline values: CDR1 SQVTM, CDR2 ANQGSEA. The CDR3 is 10 amino acids. CDR3 in DNA: TGCAGCGTTGAGTCCAATGAGCAGCTCTTC. Its translation: CSVESNEQLF.

The rearrangement joins TRBV25-1 to TRBJ1-5; perhaps TRBD1 as D (6 bases). Trimming cost V 4 bases and J 7 bases, with 14 bases left between them. This CDR3 has 14 amino acids. CDR1 MGHDK and CDR2 SYGVNS come from the germline V gene. CDR3 region: CASSGLYRDQPQHF. The CDR3 DNA follows: TGTGCCAGCAGTGGGTTGTACAGGGACCAGCCCCAGCATTTT.

Note on this clonotype: Possible read error: a much larger clone is one base away. The chain is built from TRBV13 and TRBJ2-3, with a possible D match to TRBD2 (6 bases). Trimming left V 5 bases short and J 3 bases short, with 9 bases between. The CDR3 spans 13 residues. Germline V lookup: CDR1 PRHDT, CDR2 FYEKMQ (reference sequence). The DNA for the CDR3 is TGTGCCAGCAGCCCCGGGAGAACAGATACGCAGTATTTT. Its translation is CASSPGRTDTQYF.

A remark on this clonotype: At one boundary the junction diverges from the germline segment, which might be a read error. The chain couples TRBV19 to TRBJ2-2; D is possibly TRBD2 (5 bases). The germline CDR1 and CDR2 sequences are LNHDA and SQIVND (reference sequence). The length of the CDR3 is 10 residues. In DNA, the CDR3 is TGTGCCAGTTGGGCCGGGGAACTGTTTTTT. It specifies CASWAGELFF. Looking up the rest from reference TRBV19 and TRBJ2-2 gives the full variable domain: DGGITQSPKYLFRKEGQNVTLSCEQNLNHDAMYWYRQDPGQGLRLIYYSQIVNDFQKGDIAEGYSVSREKKESFPLTVTSAQKNPTAFYLCASWAGELFFGEGSRLTVL.

Regarding this clonotype: A read error may produce the germline difference seen at one junction end. The rearrangement links TRBV28 to TRBJ1-2; D is undetermined. The germline gives CDR1 MDHEN, CDR2 SYDVKM. There are 13 residues in the CDR3. CDR3 nucleotides: TGCGCCAGCAGAATTGGCAGCAACTATGGCTACTCCTTC. Its translation is CASRIGSNYGYSF.

Comments on this clonotype: A clone one base away is much larger, so this may be a read error. CDR3 sequence reads: CSAPSSGRAKNIQYF. The CDR3 nucleotides are TGCAGTGCCCCTAGCAGTGGTCGGGCCAAAAACATTCAGTACTTC. The V and J genes are TRBV20-1 and TRBJ2-4; weak D call: TRBD2 (5 bases). The germline gives CDR1 DFQATT, CDR2 SNEGSKA (reference sequence). V lost 6 bases and J 1 base, leaving 16 bases between the germline ends. There are 15 residues in the CDR3.

This clonotype was picked up one time. Given a much more abundant clone one base away, this may be a read error. The chain is built from TRBV11-2 and TRBJ2-1, with 8 bases lining up with TRBD2. CDR1 is SGHAT, CDR2 FQNNGV, per germline. This CDR3 is built from 16 residues. Written as DNA, the CDR3 is TGTGCCAGCGGCTTAGGTGGACTAGCCCCCTACAATGAGCAGTTCTTC. It encodes CASGLGGLAPYNEQFF.

The genes are TRBV7-6 and TRBJ2-6, with D uncertain. V was pared by 5 bases and J by 0 bases, with 8 bases between. The length of the CDR3 is 15 residues. Germline values: CDR1 SGHVS, CDR2 FNYEAQ. CDR3 in amino acids: CASSPFVSGANVLTF. The CDR3 DNA follows: TGTGCCAGCAGCCCCTTCGTCTCTGGGGCCAACGTCCTGACTTTC.

The chain joins TRBV6-2 or TRBV6-3 to TRBJ2-7; 9 nucleotides line up with TRBD2. With 3 bases clipped from V and 5 bases from J, the junction kept 2 bases outside the gene matches. This CDR3 is built from 13 residues. Germline V lookup: CDR1 MNHEY, CDR2 SVGEGT. The CDR3 loop is CASSYSGRDEQYF. In nucleotides, the CDR3 is TGTGCCAGCAGTTATAGCGGGAGAGACGAGCAGTACTTC.

In the case of this clonotype: Being one base from a much bigger clone, this may be a read error. This rearrangement joins TRBV3-1 to TRBJ2-7; D gene uncertain. Germline CDR1 reads LGHDT; CDR2 reads YNNKEL (reference sequence). The CDR3 runs to 17 residues. The V end lost 3 bases, the J end lost 0 bases, and 18 bases lay between the germline ends. In DNA, the CDR3 is TGTGCCAGCAGCCACCGTCCTGAACCCAAGGCCTCCTACGAGCAGTACTTC. Its translation: CASSHRPEPKASYEQYF.

The J gene is TRBJ2-3, the V gene TRBV5-6, with 11 bases fitting TRBD1. V was clipped by 1 base and J by 9 bases; unmatched bases: 7. Germline CDR1 is SGHDT and CDR2 is YYEEEE. CDR3 size: 15 residues. The CDR3 spells CASSLRTGGEETQYF. The CDR3 bases are TGTGCCAGCAGCTTGAGGACAGGGGGCGAAGAAACGCAGTATTTT.

As concerns this clonotype: The CDR3 ends on some other residue instead of the conserved phenylalanine or tryptophan, so this is likely a read error. V is TRBV29-1 and J is TRBJ1-1; 9 bases fit TRBD1. The CDR3 loop spans 13 amino acids. Per germline, CDR1 SQVTM and CDR2 ANQGSEA. V shed 6 bases and J 3 bases; nucleotides not matched to a gene: 5. The CDR3 spells CSVADRGYTEAFI. The CDR3 DNA sequence: TGCAGCGTCGCCGACAGGGGGTACACTGAAGCTTTCATT.

This clonotype was counted between two and nine times. A read error may be the cause here, since a much bigger clone is one base away. The V gene is TRBV14, the J gene TRBJ1-2, with D maybe TRBD1 (6 bases). Trimming cost V 2 bases and J 4 bases, with 17 bases left between them. The length of the CDR3 is 16 residues. Looked up from germline, CDR1 is SGHDN and CDR2 is FVKESK. The CDR3 spells CASSQFLAGDVYGYTF. DNA for the CDR3: TGTGCCAGCAGCCAATTTTTGGCAGGGGACGTCTATGGCTACACCTTC.

This chain connects TRBV9 to TRBJ2-1; TRBD2 aligns across 8 bases. Germline lookup yields CDR1 SGDLS and CDR2 YYNGEE. V lost 2 bases, J lost 0 bases, and 10 bases stayed unmatched. The CDR3 has 18 residues. CDR3 amino acids: CASSVGRVEQSSYNEQFF. In DNA form, the CDR3 reads TGTGCCAGCAGCGTCGGGAGGGTAGAACAGAGCTCCTACAATGAGCAGTTCTTC.

This clonotype was recorded at least ten times. The chain employs TRBV28 and TRBJ2-5; D is unclear. The CDR3 has 15 amino acids. Germline loops: CDR1 MDHEN, CDR2 SYDVKM. V was clipped by 5 bases and J by 0 bases, with 13 bases between them. CDR3: CASSRPQEHQETQYF. The CDR3 nucleotides read TGTGCCAGCAGTCGTCCTCAGGAGCACCAAGAGACCCAGTACTTC.

Worth noting for this clonotype: At one boundary the junction diverges from the germline segment, which might be a read error. The V call is TRBV6-6, the J call TRBJ2-7; D is possibly TRBD2 (5 bases). The CDR3 sequence is 16 residues long. Germline values: CDR1 MNHNY, CDR2 SVGAGI (reference sequence). CDR3 in DNA: TGTGCCGGCAGTTACACACCGGAGCGGTTCTCCTACGAGCAGTACTTC. Translation: CAGSYTPERFSYEQYF.

This clonotype was picked up a small number of times. The chain couples TRBV15 to TRBJ2-3, with 8 positions matching TRBD2. The CDR3 is 15 amino acids. Germline CDR1 is LNHNV and CDR2 is YYDKDF (reference sequence). Trimming cost V 4 bases and J 0 bases; bases outside gene matches: 3. Here the CDR3 reads CATSIAGTSTDTQYF. For the CDR3, the DNA is TGTGCCACCAGCATAGCGGGGACCAGCACAGATACGCAGTATTTT.

Note on this clonotype: A much larger clone differs by one base, so this may be a read error. The chain has TRBV6-6 and TRBJ2-7; maybe TRBD1 (7 bases). Germline V gene lookup returns CDR1 MNHNY and CDR2 SVGAGI (reference sequence). The CDR3 runs to 15 residues. CDR3 sequence (DNA): TGTGCCAGCAGTTACTCGGGAGGACAGGACTACAAGCAGTACTTC. Encoded protein: CASSYSGGQDYKQYF.